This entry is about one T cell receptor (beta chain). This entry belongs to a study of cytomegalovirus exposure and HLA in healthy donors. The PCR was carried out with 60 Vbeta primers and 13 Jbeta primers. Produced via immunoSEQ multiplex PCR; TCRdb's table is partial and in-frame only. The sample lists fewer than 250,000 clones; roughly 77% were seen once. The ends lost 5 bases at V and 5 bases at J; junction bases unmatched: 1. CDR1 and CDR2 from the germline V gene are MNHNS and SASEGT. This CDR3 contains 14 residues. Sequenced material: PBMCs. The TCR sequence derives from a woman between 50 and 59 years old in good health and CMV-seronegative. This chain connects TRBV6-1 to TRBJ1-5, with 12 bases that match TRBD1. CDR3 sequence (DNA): TGTGCCAGCAGTCGGGACAGGGGGCATCAGCCCCAGCATTTT. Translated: CASSRDRGHQPQHF.